This TCR beta chain is drawn from a study of regulatory T cells in long-lasting Graves disease. Between the trimmed V and J ends, which lost 4 bases and 7 bases, there was a span of 11 bases. Germline V gives CDR1 SNHLY, CDR2 FYNNEI. This CDR3 is built from 12 residues. Sample time point: newly diagnosed GD, antithyroid drugs for less than 3 months. Preparation of the TCR library used RNA extracted from PBMCs. This clonotype was detected many times. Through Arm-PCR of CDR3 regions and iRepertoire HTBI primers, TCR beta libraries were built. TCRdb re-analysed the multiplex PCR reads in MiXCR, keeping a single row per CDR3 protein. This sample has 530,000 or so distinct CDR3 sequences, with approximately 16% found just once. These data were likewise used in another study, on T cells in Graves' hyperthyroidism and ophthalmopathy.

The clonotype originates from a man between 18 and 29 years old with Graves disease. The chain is built from TRBV2 and TRBJ2-7; D might be TRBD1 (5 bases). Sequencing was performed on peripheral blood mononuclear cells (PBMCs), taken at new diagnosis, from a patient treated with antithyroid drugs. As DNA, the CDR3 is TGTGCCAGCAGTGGGCGTAAGGGGGAGCAGTACTTC. This gives the protein CASSGRKGEQYF.